These 14 T cell receptor beta chains share one sample of origin, sequenced in a study of radiotherapy plus CTLA-4 blockade in lung cancer. Sequenced by immunoSEQ multiplex PCR; TCRdb stores in-frame clones only, minus some. This table has tens of thousands of clones, more than 85% appearing once. The sequencing used peripheral blood, collected from a patient treated with radiotherapy plus ipilimumab. The receptors here all came from a human donor with non-small cell lung cancer that progressed on radiotherapy plus ipilimumab.

This chain connects TRBV18 to TRBJ2-3; 11 bases match TRBD1. The CDR3 loop spans 17 amino acids. The V and J ends lost 3 bases and 6 bases, in that order; junction bases with no gene match: 11. Germline loops: CDR1 KGHSH, CDR2 LQKENI. The CDR3 region is CASSPTPGQGEEDTQYF. CDR3 nucleotides: TGTGCCAGCTCACCTACCCCGGGACAGGGGGAGGAGGATACGCAGTATTTT.

The chain links TRBV4-2 to TRBJ2-7; TRBD1 matches at 9 bases. Trimming cost V 0 bases and J 1 base; bases outside gene matches: 13. This CDR3 comprises 19 residues. Germline V gene data show CDR1 as LGHNA and CDR2 as YNFKEQ. The CDR3 reads CASSQDRGNEGQGSYEQYF. The DNA of the CDR3 is TGTGCCAGCAGCCAAGATCGCGGTAATGAGGGACAGGGATCCTACGAGCAGTACTTC.

This rearrangement joins TRBV5-1 to TRBJ2-7; TRBD1 might be the D (6 bases). The germline gives CDR1 SGHRS, CDR2 YFSETQ. There are 13 residues in the CDR3. V lost 4 bases and J lost 3, with 11 bases in between. The CDR3 coding sequence is TGCGCCAGCAGCCAAGGACAGTTCTACGAGCAGTACTTC. This translates into CASSQGQFYEQYF.

The V call is TRBV2, the J call TRBJ2-5; 13 nucleotides line up with TRBD2. The CDR3 runs to 19 residues. Germline lookup yields CDR1 SNHLY and CDR2 FYNNEI. Germline trimming cut 5 bases from V and 0 bases from J; bases unmatched to any gene: 12. The CDR3: CASSSLGGLAGTHQETQYF. As DNA, the CDR3 is TGTGCCAGCAGTTCTTTGGGGGGACTAGCGGGAACTCACCAAGAGACCCAGTACTTC. Full variable domain (outside the CDR3, taken from reference TRBV2 and TRBJ2-5): EPEVTQTPSHQVTQMGQEVILRCVPISNHLYFYWYRQILGQKVEFLVSFYNNEISEKSEIFDDQFSVERPDGSNFTLKIRSTKLEDSAMYFCASSSLGGLAGTHQETQYFGPGTRLLVL.

The chain uses TRBV4-1 and TRBJ1-6; TRBD1 aligns across 7 bases. The CDR3 has 16 amino acids. The V gene's germline CDR1 is MGHRA and CDR2 YSYEKL. V lost 4 bases to trimming and J lost 9 bases; unmatched junction nucleotides: 12. This CDR3 reads CASSPGGAGGPSPLHF. The CDR3 DNA sequence: TGCGCCAGCAGCCCCGGTGGGGCAGGGGGACCTTCACCCCTCCACTTT.

There are a few counts of this clone. V usage is TRBV28 and J usage is TRBJ2-1, with 7 bases identical to TRBD2. Germline V CDR1 and CDR2: MDHEN, SYDVKM. This CDR3 comprises 14 residues. The V gene end was trimmed by 2 bases and the J gene end by 2 bases; junction bases not matched to a gene: 0. The CDR3, as DNA: TGTGCCAGCAGTTTACGGGGGGCCTACAATGAGCAGTTCTTC. Protein: CASSLRGAYNEQFF. Looking up the rest from reference TRBV28 and TRBJ2-1 gives the full variable domain: DVKVTQSSRYLVKRTGEKVFLECVQDMDHENMFWYRQDPGLGLRLIYFSYDVKMKEKGDIPEGYSVSREKKERFSLILESASTNQTSMYLCASSLRGAYNEQFFGPGTRLTVL.

DNA for the CDR3: TGTGCCAGCAGCTTGCAGGGGAACACCGGGGAGCTGTTTTTT. Its protein product is CASSLQGNTGELFF. The gene calls are TRBV5-5 and TRBJ2-2; D is perhaps TRBD1 (5 bases). V shed 1 base and J shed 1 base, with 5 bases lying between them. Germline V CDR1 and CDR2: SGHKS, YYEKEE (reference sequence). The CDR3 length is 14 residues.

The V gene is TRBV10-2, the J gene TRBJ1-1, with D possibly matching TRBD1 (5 bases). With 6 bases removed from V and 1 base from J, the gap between germline ends came to 12 bases. Germline lookup yields CDR1 WSHSY and CDR2 SAAADI. CDR3 length: 14 residues. CDR3 protein: CASSPRAANTEAFF. The CDR3 DNA follows: TGCGCCAGCAGCCCCAGGGCTGCGAACACTGAAGCTTTCTTT.

V is TRBV19 and J is TRBJ2-7; D is unresolved. Trimming took off 5 bases at V and 5 bases at J, with 19 bases between the two ends. The CDR3 runs 15 residues. The germline V gene has CDR1 LNHDA and CDR2 SQIVND (reference sequence). CDR3 amino acids: CASSLRLSGYDEQYF. CDR3 nucleotide sequence: TGTGCCAGTAGTCTCCGTTTGTCAGGTTATGACGAGCAGTACTTC.

CDR3 loop: CASSFGQASYEQYF. CDR3 DNA: TGTGCCAGCAGCTTCGGACAGGCTAGCTACGAGCAGTACTTC. The V and J genes are TRBV7-2 and TRBJ2-7, with TRBD1 matching over 7 bases. This CDR3 comprises 14 residues. Trimming cost V 3 bases and J 3 bases; bases outside gene matches: 5. Per germline, CDR1 SGHTA and CDR2 FQGNSA.

This clone has a single count. J is TRBJ1-3 and V is TRBV5-6, with 7 positions matching TRBD1. The CDR3 has 15 amino acids. Trimming removed 2 bases from V and 0 bases from J; junction bases left unmatched: 2. Germline V gene data show CDR1 as SGHDT and CDR2 as YYEEEE. The chain's CDR3 is CASSLQGTSGNTIYF. Here the CDR3 DNA reads TGTGCCAGCAGCTTACAGGGGACCTCTGGAAACACCATATATTTT.

This chain uses TRBV19 with TRBJ1-4; perhaps TRBD1 as D (5 bases). V was clipped by 1 base and J by 14 bases, with 20 bases between them. Germline V gene data show CDR1 as LNHDA and CDR2 as SQIVND (reference sequence). CDR3 size: 15 residues. CDR3 residues: CASSIGDSSYYKLFF. The CDR3 DNA follows: TGTGCCAGTAGTATAGGAGACAGCAGCTACTATAAGCTGTTTTTT.

The CDR3 is CASSPARGVYEQYF. CDR3 coding DNA: TGTGCCAGCAGCCCCGCCAGGGGGGTCTACGAGCAGTACTTC. V and J are TRBV7-2 and TRBJ2-7; D possibly corresponds to TRBD1 (7 bases). This CDR3 has 14 residues. Germline-derived CDR1 and CDR2 are SGHTA and FQGNSA. Trimming took off 5 bases at V and 3 bases at J, with 14 bases between the two ends.

Only one count was recorded for this clone. The rearrangement joins TRBV7-8 to TRBJ1-2, with unresolved D. The CDR3 is 13 residues long. CDR1 SGHVS and CDR2 FQNEAQ come from the germline V gene. Trimming removed 1 base from V and 0 bases from J, with 3 bases in between. The CDR3 protein is CASSLGTNYGYTF. The CDR3 coding sequence is TGTGCCAGCAGCTTAGGGACTAACTATGGCTACACCTTC.